This T cell receptor (beta chain) was profiled in a study of low-dose radiotherapy and immunotherapy resistance in tumors. As for the study in general: Every two weeks patients got nivolumab 240 mg flat dose, plus ipilimumab 1 mg/kg every six weeks, intravenously.

The germline V gene encodes CDR1 SEHNR and CDR2 FQNEAQ (reference sequence). V lost 2 bases, J lost 16 bases, and 18 bases lay in between. This CDR3 is built from 13 residues. Described time point: before trial treatment. The study gave donors nivolumab, ipilimumab, aspirin, low-dose cyclophosphamide and low-dose radiotherapy. Tumors of eligible patients were advanced, solid and lacking tumor-infiltrating lymphocytes. The table lists this clonotype with many counts. Covering alpha and beta chains, TRAV- and TRBV-specific primers were used for the first-strand cDNA. For amplifying TCRs, the PCR ran for about 20 cycles with Phusion, which was used together with a constant-region primer and the adapter on the V primers. By in vitro transcription, the isolated mRNA was amplified. TCRdb ran MiXCR on the reads and lists one entry per CDR3 protein. The repertoire consists of some 82,000 distinct CDR3 sequences, with 15% to 20% occurring once and the leading ten covering less than 6%.

This chain links TRBV7-9 with TRBJ2-1, with D perhaps TRBD1 (5 bases). Sample: PBMCs, taken before treatment. This clonotype was obtained from a male donor with prostate cancer. In DNA, the CDR3 is TGTGCCAGCAGCTTAATTACTGCGGACATGCTTTTCTTC. It specifies CASSLITADMLFF.